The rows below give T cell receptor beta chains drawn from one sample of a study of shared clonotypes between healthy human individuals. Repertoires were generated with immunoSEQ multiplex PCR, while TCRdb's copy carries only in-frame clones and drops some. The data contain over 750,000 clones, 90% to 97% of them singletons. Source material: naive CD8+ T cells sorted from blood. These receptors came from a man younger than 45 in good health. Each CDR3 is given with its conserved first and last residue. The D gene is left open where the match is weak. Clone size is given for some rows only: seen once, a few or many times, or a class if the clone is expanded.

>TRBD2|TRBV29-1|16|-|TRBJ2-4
TGCAGCGTTTTAACGACTAGCGGGAGACCAGAAAACATTCAGTACTTC
CSVLTTSGRPENIQYF
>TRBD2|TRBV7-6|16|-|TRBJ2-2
TGTGCCAGCAGCTTACGCGGGGGGCGCACCACCGGGGAGCTGTTTTTT
CASSLRGGRTTGELFF
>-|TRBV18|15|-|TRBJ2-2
TGTGCCAGCTCACCTGTTCCGATGGACACCGGGGAGCTGTTTTTT
CASSPVPMDTGELFF
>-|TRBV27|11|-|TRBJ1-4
TGTGCCAGCAGAGGGATGGGAAAACTGTTTTTT
CASRGMGKLFF
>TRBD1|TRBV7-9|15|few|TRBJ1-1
TGTGCCAGCAGCTTAGAGGGGGGACAGTGGCCTGAAGCTTTCTTT
CASSLEGGQWPEAFF
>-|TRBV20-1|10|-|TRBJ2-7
TGCAGTGCTAGAGACTACGAGCAGTACTTC
CSARDYEQYF
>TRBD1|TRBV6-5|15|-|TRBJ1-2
TGTGCCACCCGGCAAGGGACAGGGGGCTCGGGTGGCTACACCTTC
CATRQGTGGSGGYTF
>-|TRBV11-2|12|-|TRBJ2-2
TGTGCCAGCAGCTTAAGGGCCGGGGAGCTGTTTTTT
CASSLRAGELFF
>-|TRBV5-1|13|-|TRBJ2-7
TGCGCCAGCAGCTCTTCAAACCGAGTCGAGCAGTACTTC
CASSSSNRVEQYF
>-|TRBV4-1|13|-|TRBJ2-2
TGCGCCAGCAGCCAAAGGCCGGCCGGGGAGCTGTTTTTT
CASSQRPAGELFF
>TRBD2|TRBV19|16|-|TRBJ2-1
TGTGCCAGTACCCTAACCCCGCGGGGGACCTACAATGAGCAGTTCTTC
CASTLTPRGTYNEQFF
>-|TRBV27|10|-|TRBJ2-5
TGTGCCAGCAGTCAAGAGACCCAGTACTTC
CASSQETQYF
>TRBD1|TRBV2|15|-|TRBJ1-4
TGTGCCAGCAAAAGGGGACAGGCAACTAATGAAAAACTGTTTTTT
CASKRGQATNEKLFF
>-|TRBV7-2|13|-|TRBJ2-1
TGTGCCAGCAGCCGAAGGGACCTCGGTGAGCAGTTCTTC
CASSRRDLGEQFF
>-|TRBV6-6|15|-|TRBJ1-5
TGTGCCAGCAGCCGAACAGGGTTGGGCAATCAGCCCCAGCATTTT
CASSRTGLGNQPQHF
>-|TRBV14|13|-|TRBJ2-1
TGTGCCAGCGGATCGAGCTCCTACAATGAGCAGTTCTTC
CASGSSSYNEQFF
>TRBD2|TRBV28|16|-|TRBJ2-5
TGTGCCAGCACCTTCAAGGCTAGCGGGAGCCAAGAGACCCAGTACTTC
CASTFKASGSQETQYF
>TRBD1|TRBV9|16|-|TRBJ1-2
TGTGCCAGCAGCGTAGCTGCAACAGGGGGCAGTCCTGGCTACACCTTC
CASSVAATGGSPGYTF
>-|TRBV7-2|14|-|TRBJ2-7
TGTGCCAGCAGCTTCCCCGGCGGCTCCTACGAGCAGTACTTC
CASSFPGGSYEQYF
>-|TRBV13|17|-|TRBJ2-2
TGTGCCAGCAGCCCCGAGCATGGGGGAGCTCCGACCGGGGAGCTGTTTTTT
CASSPEHGGAPTGELFF
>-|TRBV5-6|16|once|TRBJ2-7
TGTGCCAGCAGCTTGGCCGGCGGCAGGGTACGGCACGAGCAGTACTTC
CASSLAGGRVRHEQYF
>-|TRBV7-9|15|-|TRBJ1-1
TGTGCCAGCAGTCCGATTCCTGGTAGTAACACTGAAGCTTTCTTT
CASSPIPGSNTEAFF
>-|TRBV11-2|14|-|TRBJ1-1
TGTGCCAGCAGCTTTATAGGGGGGAGTACTGAAGCTTTCTTT
CASSFIGGSTEAFF
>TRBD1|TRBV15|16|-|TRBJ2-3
TGTGCCACCAGCAGAGGGACAGGGTCCCTCACAGATACGCAGTATTTT
CATSRGTGSLTDTQYF
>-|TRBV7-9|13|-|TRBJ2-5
TGTGCCAGCAGCTTAGTTAGCGCGGAGACCCAGTACTTC
CASSLVSAETQYF
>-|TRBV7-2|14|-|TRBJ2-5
TGTGCCAGCAGCAGCGCGTACAGGGAAGAGACCCAGTACTTC
CASSSAYREETQYF
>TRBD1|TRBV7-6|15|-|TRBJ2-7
TGTGCCAGCAGCAAAGGACAGGGGGGCCCCAAGGAGCAGTACTTC
CASSKGQGGPKEQYF
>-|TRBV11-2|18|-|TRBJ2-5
TGTGCCAGCAGCTTAGGATGGGGAGGGGGCGCGCAGCAAGAGACCCAGTACTTC
CASSLGWGGGAQQETQYF
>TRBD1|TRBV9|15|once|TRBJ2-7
TGTGCCAGCAGCCCCCGGGGTCAGGGGGCGTACGAGCAGTACTTC
CASSPRGQGAYEQYF
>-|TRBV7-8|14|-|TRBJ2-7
TGTGCCAGCAGCGTCCGGACAGGGAGGGACGAGCAGTACTTC
CASSVRTGRDEQYF
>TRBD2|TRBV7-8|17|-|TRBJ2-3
TGTGCCAGCAGCTCCTATCCCCGACTAGCGGACACAGATACGCAGTATTTT
CASSSYPRLADTDTQYF
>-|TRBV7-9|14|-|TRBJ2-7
TGTGCCAGCAGTTCTCAGGAGGGGTCCTACGAGCAGTACTTC
CASSSQEGSYEQYF
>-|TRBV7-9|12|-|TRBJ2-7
TGTGCCAGCAGCAAACAGGGTTACGAGCAGTACTTC
CASSKQGYEQYF
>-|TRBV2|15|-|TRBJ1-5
TGTGCCAGCAGGAAGACAACAGGACGCAATCAGCCCCAGCATTTT
CASRKTTGRNQPQHF
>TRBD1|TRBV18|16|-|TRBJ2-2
TGTGCCAGCTCGCCCGACAGGGGAGTATATACCGGGGAGCTGTTTTTT
CASSPDRGVYTGELFF
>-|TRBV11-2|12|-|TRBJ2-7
TGTGCCAGCAGCTCAAATTCATACGAGCAGTACTTC
CASSSNSYEQYF
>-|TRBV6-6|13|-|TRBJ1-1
TGTGCCAGCAGTCACGGCCCTGGGACTGAAGCTTTCTTT
CASSHGPGTEAFF
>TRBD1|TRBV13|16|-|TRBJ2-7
TGTGCCAGCAGCTTAGGCCTCGACAGGGTGCCGTACGAGCAGTACTTC
CASSLGLDRVPYEQYF
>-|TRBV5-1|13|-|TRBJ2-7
TGCGCCAGCAGTAAGGGGGGAACCTACGAGCAGTACTTC
CASSKGGTYEQYF
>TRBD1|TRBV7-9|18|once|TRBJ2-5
TGTGCCAGCAGCTCATGGCCGGGACAGGGACTTTTCGGTGAGACCCAGTACTTC
CASSSWPGQGLFGETQYF
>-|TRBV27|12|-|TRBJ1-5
TGTGCCAGCAGGGGTGGCAATCAGCCCCAGCATTTT
CASRGGNQPQHF
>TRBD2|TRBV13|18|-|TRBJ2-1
TGTGCCAGCAGCTCAATCCTTAGCGGGAGGGCCGGTAGCTATGAGCAGTTCTTC
CASSSILSGRAGSYEQFF
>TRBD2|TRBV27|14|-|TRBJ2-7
TGTGCCTCCGGGGAGGGAGTGCGAGTGAACCGGCAGTACTTC
CASGEGVRVNRQYF